The 7 T cell receptor beta chains below come from one sample, sequenced in a study of cytomegalovirus exposure and HLA in healthy donors. This table comes from immunoSEQ multiplex PCR, and its TCRdb copy is limited to in-frame clones, with some not included. The sample yields roughly 150,000 clones, around 81% seen once. The sequenced sample was PBMCs. The receptors here all came from a man aged 25 to 40 in good health and CMV-seropositive.

The V gene is TRBV4-3, the J gene TRBJ2-3; 9 bases align to TRBD2. The germline CDR1 and CDR2 sequences are LGHNA and YSLEER. J lost 0 bases, V lost 0 bases, and 7 bases had no gene match. The CDR3 length is 18 residues. The CDR3 reads CASSQESGGFTSTDTQYF. The CDR3 DNA reads as TGCGCCAGCAGCCAAGAGAGCGGGGGGTTTACTAGCACAGATACGCAGTATTTT.

V and J are TRBV10-1 and TRBJ2-7, with 10 bases identical to TRBD1. J lost 2 bases, V lost 7 bases, and 5 bases had no gene match. Germline lookup yields CDR1 WNHNN and CDR2 SYGVQD (reference sequence). The CDR3 loop spans 14 amino acids. The CDR3 DNA follows: TGCGCCAGCAAAGCCGGGACAGGGGCCTACGAGCAGTACTTC. This sequence encodes CASKAGTGAYEQYF.

V is TRBV2 and J is TRBJ2-7; D is uncertain. This CDR3 spans 12 amino acids. V lost 4 bases and J lost 3, with 7 bases in between. Germline values: CDR1 SNHLY, CDR2 FYNNEI. The DNA for the CDR3 is TGTGCCAGCAGTGGACATTTCTACGAGCAGTACTTC. It translates to CASSGHFYEQYF. The full variable domain, with the rest looked up from reference TRBV2 and TRBJ2-7, is EPEVTQTPSHQVTQMGQEVILRCVPISNHLYFYWYRQILGQKVEFLVSFYNNEISEKSEIFDDQFSVERPDGSNFTLKIRSTKLEDSAMYFCASSGHFYEQYFGPGTRLTVT.

The CDR3 bases are TGTGCCAGCAGCCAAGGGACAGGGAGGGGGAACACTGAAGCTTTCTTT. Amino acid sequence: CASSQGTGRGNTEAFF. V is TRBV4-2 and J is TRBJ1-1, with TRBD1 matching 8 bases. The CDR3 is 16 amino acids. Germline values: CDR1 LGHNA, CDR2 YNFKEQ. V shed 1 base, J shed 1 base, and the junction held 5 bases outside the gene matches.

The V gene is TRBV25-1, the J gene TRBJ2-2, with TRBD2 identical over 10 bases. The CDR3 is 18 amino acids. Per the germline V gene, CDR1 is MGHDK and CDR2 is SYGVNS. Trimming cost V 5 bases and J 4 bases; bases outside gene matches: 13. The CDR3 here is CASSPHPAGGRVTGELFF. The CDR3 DNA reads as TGTGCCAGCAGTCCCCACCCAGCGGGGGGGCGTGTCACCGGGGAGCTGTTTTTT.

CDR3 sequence (DNA): TGTGCCAGCTCATCGACAGGGCAAGAGACCCAGTACTTC. Translating it yields CASSSTGQETQYF. V usage is TRBV18 and J usage is TRBJ2-5; 7 bases fit TRBD1. The CDR3 consists of 13 residues. V shed 5 bases and J 2 bases; nucleotides not matched to a gene: 2. The germline V gene encodes CDR1 KGHSH and CDR2 LQKENI.

The chain combines TRBV4-2 with TRBJ2-5, with unresolved D. Germline CDR1 reads LGHNA; CDR2 reads YNFKEQ. The CDR3 sequence is 18 residues long. V was trimmed by 0 bases and J by 4 bases, leaving 21 bases between them. The CDR3 loop is CASSQDRFSSPYGETQYF. The DNA of the CDR3 is TGTGCCAGCAGCCAAGATCGGTTTAGCAGCCCGTACGGAGAGACCCAGTACTTC.